This paragraph covers one T cell receptor beta chain sequence. The data belong to a study of blood T cell repertoires in COVID-19. At the level of the study: From the United States, Italy and Spain came samples of acute and convalescent COVID-19. T cells, B-cell-depleted T cells, or PBMCs supplied cDNA or gDNA.

Original analysis: Researchers report that nucleated cell counts were estimated from reference gene primer amplification. Sequencing used immunoSEQ multiplex PCR; TCRdb keeps in-frame clones, though not all of them. D and trimming come from the DNA, and the V and J calls and clone size come from that table. In the table there are more than 200,000 clones, about four fifths of which are singletons. Sequenced sample: peripheral blood. This TCR derives from a man aged 80 or over with acute or convalescent COVID-19.

The CDR3 spells CASSRTGAGTGELFF. The CDR3 DNA sequence: TGTGCCAGCAGTCGGACAGGCGCGGGCACCGGGGAGCTGTTTTTT. The chain combines TRBV7-9 with TRBJ2-2; 7 bases line up with TRBD1. With V trimmed by 6 bases and J by 4 bases, 8 bases remained unmatched. This CDR3 spans 15 amino acids. Looked up from germline, CDR1 is SEHNR and CDR2 is FQNEAQ (reference sequence).